This record covers a single T cell receptor beta chain. Its specificity is unknown. This sample is part of a study of cytomegalovirus exposure and HLA in healthy donors. The germline CDR1 and CDR2 sequences are MDHEN and SYDVKM. This CDR3 is 14 amino acids long. The V end lost 4 bases, the J end lost 3 bases, and 13 bases lay between the germline ends. Study-wide results and limits: Researchers catalogued approximately 160 TCR beta chains as cytomegalovirus-associated.

In the PCR, 60 Vbeta and 13 Jbeta primers were used. The method was immunoSEQ multiplex PCR; TCRdb's version includes in-frame clones alone and lacks a portion of them. The profile shows around 120,000 clones, approximately 78% of them singletons. This TCR was recovered from a woman aged 40 to 50 in good health and CMV-seronegative. The chain has TRBV28 and TRBJ2-7; D unclear. Sequencing input: PBMCs. The CDR3 loop is CASSWADKNYEQYF. The CDR3 DNA is TGTGCCAGCAGTTGGGCAGACAAAAACTACGAGCAGTACTTC.